The rows below give T cell receptor beta chains drawn from one sample of a study of cytomegalovirus exposure and HLA in healthy donors. Generated by immunoSEQ multiplex PCR, the TCRdb table keeps only in-frame clones and is missing some. Of approximately 200,000 clones in the sample, under 90% were seen once. Sequencing input: PBMCs. The receptors were sampled from a boy between 2 and 10 years old in good health and CMV-seronegative. Each CDR3 is given with its conserved first and last residue. A D gene is named only where the DNA matches it firmly. Where a row states a size, it is once, few, many or the class of an expanded clone; other rows omit it.

>TRBV23-1|NA|TRBJ2-7|NA
CASSQSEQIETYEQYF
TGCGCCAGCAGTCAATCAGAACAGATAGAAACCTACGAGCAGTACTTC
>TRBV6-1|NA|TRBJ1-4|NA
CASSEAREVNLFF
TGTGCCAGCAGTGAAGCTCGGGAGGTAAACCTGTTTTTT
>TRBV11-2|NA|TRBJ2-5|NA
CASSFNGGEETQYF
TGTGCCAGCAGCTTTAATGGCGGGGAGGAGACCCAGTACTTC
>TRBV6-1|few|TRBJ2-5|NA
CASSEYVGGRETQYF
TGTGCCAGCAGTGAATATGTGGGTGGGCGAGAGACCCAGTACTTC
>TRBV18|once|TRBJ2-3|NA
CATRRLGANTQYF
TGTGCCACCCGACGTCTGGGGGCGAATACGCAGTATTTT
>TRBV7-2|NA|TRBJ1-2|TRBD1
CASSLAREYRGYGYTF
TGTGCCAGCAGCTTAGCGAGGGAGTACAGGGGCTACGGCTACACCTTC
>TRBV7-2|NA|TRBJ1-1|TRBD1
CASSLDRGGPEAFF
TGTGCCAGCAGCTTAGACAGGGGGGGACCTGAAGCTTTCTTT
>TRBV7-2|NA|TRBJ2-1|TRBD2
CASSLSSGGLKGQFF
TGTGCCAGCAGCTTATCCAGCGGGGGACTAAAGGGGCAGTTCTTC
>TRBV5-1|NA|TRBJ1-5|NA
CASSFWEYWPQHF
TGCGCCAGCAGCTTCTGGGAGTACTGGCCCCAGCATTTT
>TRBV6-5|NA|TRBJ2-5|NA
CASSPGETQYF
TGTGCCAGCAGCCCAGGCGAGACCCAGTACTTC
>TRBV7-3|NA|TRBJ2-5|TRBD1
CASSLRGGRETQYF
TGTGCCAGCAGCTTAAGAGGGGGCCGAGAGACCCAGTACTTC
>TRBV5-1|NA|TRBJ1-1|NA
CASSSRVGNTEAFF
TGCGCCAGCAGCTCCAGGGTGGGCAACACTGAAGCTTTCTTT
>TRBV7-2|few|TRBJ1-1|NA
CASSMGPNTEAFF
TGTGCCAGCAGTATGGGGCCAAACACTGAAGCTTTCTTT